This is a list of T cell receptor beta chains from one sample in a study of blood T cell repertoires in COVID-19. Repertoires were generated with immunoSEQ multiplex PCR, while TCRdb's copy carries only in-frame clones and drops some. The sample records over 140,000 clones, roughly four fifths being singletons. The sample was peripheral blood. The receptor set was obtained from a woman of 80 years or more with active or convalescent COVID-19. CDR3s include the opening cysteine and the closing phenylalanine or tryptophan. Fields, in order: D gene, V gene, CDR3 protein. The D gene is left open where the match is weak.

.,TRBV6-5,CASSLRDTANYGYTF
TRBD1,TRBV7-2,CASSLGTGSETQYF
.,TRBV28,CASTRATGQPQHF
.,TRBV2,CASSGIGSYNEQFF
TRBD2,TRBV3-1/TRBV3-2,CASSPPYSGGAFIYEQYF
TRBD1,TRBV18,CASARDRVSDTQYF
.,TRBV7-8,CASSQRTGLLEQYF
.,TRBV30,CAWSGVGAHYGYTF
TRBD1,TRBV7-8,CASKGDRVMNTEAFF
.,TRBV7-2,CASSLQGPQGNTEAFF
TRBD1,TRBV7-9,CASSRIDYDRDAGSTEAFF
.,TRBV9,CASSVGGAAYEQYF
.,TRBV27,CASSTTGNSPLHF
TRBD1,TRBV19,CASSIGDRGLYTEAFF
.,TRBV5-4,CASSLEPGYNYGYTF
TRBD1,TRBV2,CASSADRGHEQFF
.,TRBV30,CAWSVSETQYF
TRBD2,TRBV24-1,CATSAWGGTSGSTGELFF
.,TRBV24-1,CATSDRLLAGELFF
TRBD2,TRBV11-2,CASSAQAGGTYEQYF